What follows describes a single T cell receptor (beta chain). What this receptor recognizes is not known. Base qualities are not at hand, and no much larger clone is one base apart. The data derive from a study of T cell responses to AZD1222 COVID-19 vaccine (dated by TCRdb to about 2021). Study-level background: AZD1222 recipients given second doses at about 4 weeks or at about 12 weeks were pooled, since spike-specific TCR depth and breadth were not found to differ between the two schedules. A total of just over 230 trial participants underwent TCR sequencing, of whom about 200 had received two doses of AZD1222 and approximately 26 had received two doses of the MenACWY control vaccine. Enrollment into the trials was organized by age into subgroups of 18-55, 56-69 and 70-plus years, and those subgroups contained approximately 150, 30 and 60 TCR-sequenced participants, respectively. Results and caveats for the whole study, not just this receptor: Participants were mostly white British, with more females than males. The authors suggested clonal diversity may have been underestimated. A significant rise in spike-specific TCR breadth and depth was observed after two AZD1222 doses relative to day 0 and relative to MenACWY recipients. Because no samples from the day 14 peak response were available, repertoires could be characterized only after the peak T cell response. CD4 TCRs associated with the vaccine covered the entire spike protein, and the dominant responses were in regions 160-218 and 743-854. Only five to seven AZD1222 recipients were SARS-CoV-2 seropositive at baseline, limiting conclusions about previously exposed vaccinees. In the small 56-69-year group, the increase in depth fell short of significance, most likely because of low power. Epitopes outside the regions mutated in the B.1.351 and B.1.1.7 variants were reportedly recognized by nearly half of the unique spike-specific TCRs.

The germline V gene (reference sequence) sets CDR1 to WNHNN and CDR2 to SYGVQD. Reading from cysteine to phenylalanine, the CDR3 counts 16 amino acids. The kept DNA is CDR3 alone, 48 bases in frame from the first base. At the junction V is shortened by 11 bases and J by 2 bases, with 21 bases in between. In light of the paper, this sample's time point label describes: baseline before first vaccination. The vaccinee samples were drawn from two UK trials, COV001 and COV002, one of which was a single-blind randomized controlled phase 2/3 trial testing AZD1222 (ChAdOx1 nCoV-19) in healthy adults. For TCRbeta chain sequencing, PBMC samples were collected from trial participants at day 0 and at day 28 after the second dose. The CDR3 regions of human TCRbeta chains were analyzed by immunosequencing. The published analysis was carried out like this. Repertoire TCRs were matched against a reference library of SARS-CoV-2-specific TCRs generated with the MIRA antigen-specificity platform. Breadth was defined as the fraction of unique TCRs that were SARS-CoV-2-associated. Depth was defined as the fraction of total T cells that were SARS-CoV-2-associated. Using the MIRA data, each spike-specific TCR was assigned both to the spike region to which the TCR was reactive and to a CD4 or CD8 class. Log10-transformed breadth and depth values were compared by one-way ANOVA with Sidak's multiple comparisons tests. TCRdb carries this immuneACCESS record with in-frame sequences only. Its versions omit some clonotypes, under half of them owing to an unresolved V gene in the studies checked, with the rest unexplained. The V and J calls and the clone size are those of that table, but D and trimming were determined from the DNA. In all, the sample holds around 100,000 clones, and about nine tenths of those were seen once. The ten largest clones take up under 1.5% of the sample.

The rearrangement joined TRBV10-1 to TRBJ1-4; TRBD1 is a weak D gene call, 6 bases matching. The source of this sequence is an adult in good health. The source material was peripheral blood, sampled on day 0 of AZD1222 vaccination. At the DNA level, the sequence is TGCGCCCGCCAACGGGGGTACAGGGACACTAATGAAAAACTGTTTTTT. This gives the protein CARQRGYRDTNEKLFF.